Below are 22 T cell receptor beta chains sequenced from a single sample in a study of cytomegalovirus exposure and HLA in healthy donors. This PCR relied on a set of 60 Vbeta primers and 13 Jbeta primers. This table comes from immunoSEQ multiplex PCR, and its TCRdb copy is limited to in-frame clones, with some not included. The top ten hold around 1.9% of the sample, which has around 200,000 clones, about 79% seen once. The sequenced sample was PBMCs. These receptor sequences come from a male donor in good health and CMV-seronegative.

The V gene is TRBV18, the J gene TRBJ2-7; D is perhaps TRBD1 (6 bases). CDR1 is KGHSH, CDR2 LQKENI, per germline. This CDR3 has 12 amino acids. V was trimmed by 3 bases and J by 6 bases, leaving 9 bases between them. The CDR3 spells CASSPTGSEQYF. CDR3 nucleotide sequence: TGTGCCAGCTCACCCACAGGGTCCGAGCAGTACTTC.

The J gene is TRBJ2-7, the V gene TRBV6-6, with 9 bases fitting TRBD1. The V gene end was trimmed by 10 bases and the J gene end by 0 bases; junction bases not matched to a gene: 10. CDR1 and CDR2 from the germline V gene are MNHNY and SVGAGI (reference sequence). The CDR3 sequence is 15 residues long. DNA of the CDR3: TGTGCCACCCAAAGTAGGGGACAGGGCTCCTACGAGCAGTACTTC. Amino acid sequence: CATQSRGQGSYEQYF.

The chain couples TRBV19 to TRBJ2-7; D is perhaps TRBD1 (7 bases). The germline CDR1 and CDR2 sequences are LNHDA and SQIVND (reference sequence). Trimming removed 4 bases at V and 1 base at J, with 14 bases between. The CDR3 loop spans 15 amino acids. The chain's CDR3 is CASSSGTASSYEQYF. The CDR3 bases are TGTGCCAGTAGTAGCGGGACAGCCAGTTCCTACGAGCAGTACTTC.

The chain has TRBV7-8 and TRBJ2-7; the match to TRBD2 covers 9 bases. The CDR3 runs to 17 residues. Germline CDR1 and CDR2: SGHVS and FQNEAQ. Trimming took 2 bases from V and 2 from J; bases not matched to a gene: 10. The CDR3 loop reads CASSLTSSSGVTYEQYF. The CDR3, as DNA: TGTGCCAGCAGCTTAACCTCGTCTAGCGGGGTGACCTACGAGCAGTACTTC.

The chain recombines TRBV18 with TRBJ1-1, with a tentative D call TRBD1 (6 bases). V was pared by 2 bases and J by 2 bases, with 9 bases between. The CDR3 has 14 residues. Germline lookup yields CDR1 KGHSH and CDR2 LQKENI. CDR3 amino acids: CASSPRDTNTEAFF. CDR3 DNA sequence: TGTGCCAGCTCACCAAGGGACACCAACACTGAAGCTTTCTTT.

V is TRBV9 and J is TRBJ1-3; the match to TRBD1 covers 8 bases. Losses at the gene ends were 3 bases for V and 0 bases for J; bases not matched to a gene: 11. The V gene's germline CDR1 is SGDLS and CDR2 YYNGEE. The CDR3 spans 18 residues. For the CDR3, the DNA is TGTGCCAGCAGCGCCCAGGGGGCCAGCAGGGTCTCTGGAAACACCATATATTTT. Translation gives CASSAQGASRVSGNTIYF.

DNA of the CDR3: TGCGCCAGCAGCCAAGCTGTGTATTCTAACTATGGCTACACCTTC. Translated: CASSQAVYSNYGYTF. The chain has TRBV4-3 and TRBJ1-2, with no clear D. This CDR3 region has 15 residues. V was clipped by 1 base and J by 0 bases, with 9 bases between them. CDR1 is LGHNA and CDR2 is YSLEER in the germline V gene.

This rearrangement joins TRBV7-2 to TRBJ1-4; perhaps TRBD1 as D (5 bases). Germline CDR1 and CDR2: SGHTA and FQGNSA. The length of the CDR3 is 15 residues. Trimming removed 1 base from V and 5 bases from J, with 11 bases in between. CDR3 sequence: CASSLVWQGNEKLFF. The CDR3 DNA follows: TGTGCCAGCAGCTTAGTATGGCAGGGCAATGAAAAACTGTTTTTT. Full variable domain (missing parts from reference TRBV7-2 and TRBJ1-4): GAGVSQSPSNKVTEKGKDVELRCDPISGHTALYWYRQSLGQGLEFLIYFQGNSAPDKSGLPSDRFSAERTGGSVSTLTIQRTQQEDSAVYLCASSLVWQGNEKLFFGSGTQLSVL.

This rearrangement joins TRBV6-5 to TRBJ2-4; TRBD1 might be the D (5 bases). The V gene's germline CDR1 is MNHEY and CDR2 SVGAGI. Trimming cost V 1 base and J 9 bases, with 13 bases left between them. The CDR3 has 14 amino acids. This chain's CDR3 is CASSYFREFGIQYF. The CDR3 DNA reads TGTGCCAGCAGTTACTTCAGGGAATTTGGCATTCAGTACTTC.

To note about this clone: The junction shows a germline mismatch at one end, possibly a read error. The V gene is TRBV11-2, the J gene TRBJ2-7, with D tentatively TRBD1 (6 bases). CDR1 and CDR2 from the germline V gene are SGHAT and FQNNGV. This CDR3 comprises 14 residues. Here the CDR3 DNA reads TGTGCCAGCGGCTTAGGGGGAGTTAGGAACGAGCAGTACTTC. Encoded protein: CASGLGGVRNEQYF.

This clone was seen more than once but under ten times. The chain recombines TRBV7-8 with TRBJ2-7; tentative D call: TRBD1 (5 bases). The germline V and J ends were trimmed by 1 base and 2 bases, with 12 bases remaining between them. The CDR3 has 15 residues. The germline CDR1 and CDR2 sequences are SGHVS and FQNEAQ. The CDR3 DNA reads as TGTGCCAGCAGCTTAGTAGCCAGGGTCGCCTACGAGCAGTACTTC. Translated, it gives CASSLVARVAYEQYF.

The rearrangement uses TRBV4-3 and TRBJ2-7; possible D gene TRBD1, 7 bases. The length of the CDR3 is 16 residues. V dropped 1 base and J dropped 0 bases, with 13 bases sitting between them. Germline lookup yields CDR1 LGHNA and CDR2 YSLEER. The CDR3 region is CASSQAGGTNSYEQYF. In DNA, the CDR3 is TGCGCCAGCAGCCAAGCAGGGGGGACGAACTCCTACGAGCAGTACTTC.

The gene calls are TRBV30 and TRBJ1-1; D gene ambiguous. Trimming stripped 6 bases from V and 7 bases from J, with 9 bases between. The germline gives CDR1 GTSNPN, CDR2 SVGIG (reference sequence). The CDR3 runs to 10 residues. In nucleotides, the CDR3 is TGTGCCTGTGTTTATCTTGAAGCTTTCTTT. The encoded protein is CACVYLEAFF.

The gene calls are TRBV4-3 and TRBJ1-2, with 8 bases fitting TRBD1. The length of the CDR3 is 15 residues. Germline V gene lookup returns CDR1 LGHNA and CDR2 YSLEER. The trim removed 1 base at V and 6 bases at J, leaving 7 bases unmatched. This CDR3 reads CASSQGGQGVNGYTF. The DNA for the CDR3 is TGCGCCAGCAGCCAAGGCGGACAGGGAGTCAATGGCTACACCTTC.

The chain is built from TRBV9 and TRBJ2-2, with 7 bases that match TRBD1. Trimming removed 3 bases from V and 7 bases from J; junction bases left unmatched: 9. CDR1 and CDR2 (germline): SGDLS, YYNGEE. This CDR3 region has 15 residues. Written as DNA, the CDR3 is TGTGCCAGCAGCGCCTTTGACAGGGTTCGCGGGGAGCTGTTTTTT. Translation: CASSAFDRVRGELFF.

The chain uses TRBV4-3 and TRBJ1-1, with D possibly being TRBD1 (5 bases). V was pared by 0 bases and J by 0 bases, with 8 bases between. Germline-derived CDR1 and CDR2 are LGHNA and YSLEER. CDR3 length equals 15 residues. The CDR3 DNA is TGCGCCAGCAGCCAAGACAGGGCCCTGAACACTGAAGCTTTCTTT. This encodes CASSQDRALNTEAFF.

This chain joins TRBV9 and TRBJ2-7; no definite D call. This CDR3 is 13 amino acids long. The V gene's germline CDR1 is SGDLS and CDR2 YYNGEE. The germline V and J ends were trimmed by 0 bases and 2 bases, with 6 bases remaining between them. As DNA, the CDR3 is TGTGCCAGCAGCGTAGCGAGGACCTACGAGCAGTACTTC. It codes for CASSVARTYEQYF.

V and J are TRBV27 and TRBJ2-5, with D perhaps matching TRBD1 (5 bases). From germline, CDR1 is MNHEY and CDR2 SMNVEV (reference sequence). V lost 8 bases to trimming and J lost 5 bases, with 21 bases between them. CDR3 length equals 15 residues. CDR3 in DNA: TGTGCCAGCGACCGACGGGCAGGGCGGATGGAGACCCAGTACTTC. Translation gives CASDRRAGRMETQYF.

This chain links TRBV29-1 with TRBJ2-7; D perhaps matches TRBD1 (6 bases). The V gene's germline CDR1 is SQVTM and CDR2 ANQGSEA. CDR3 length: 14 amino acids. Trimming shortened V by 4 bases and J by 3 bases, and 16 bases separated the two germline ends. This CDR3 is CSVGSPGESYEQYF. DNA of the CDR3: TGCAGCGTTGGGTCCCCAGGGGAAAGCTACGAGCAGTACTTC.

The CDR3 nucleotides are TGTGCCAGCAGCTTATCCGGGACAGGGTACTACGAGCAGTACTTC. Encoded protein: CASSLSGTGYYEQYF. The V gene is TRBV5-6, the J gene TRBJ2-5; 9 bases agree with TRBD1. Near its end, the DNA agrees better with TRBJ2-7, so the J call may be wrong. The V gene's germline CDR1 is SGHDT and CDR2 YYEEEE. The CDR3 sequence is 15 residues long.

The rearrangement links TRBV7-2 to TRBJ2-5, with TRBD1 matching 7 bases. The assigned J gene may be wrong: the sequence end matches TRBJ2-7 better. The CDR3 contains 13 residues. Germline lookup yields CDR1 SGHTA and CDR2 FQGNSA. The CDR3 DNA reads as TGTGCCAGCAGCCAAACAGGGGTATACGAGCAGTACTTC. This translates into CASSQTGVYEQYF.

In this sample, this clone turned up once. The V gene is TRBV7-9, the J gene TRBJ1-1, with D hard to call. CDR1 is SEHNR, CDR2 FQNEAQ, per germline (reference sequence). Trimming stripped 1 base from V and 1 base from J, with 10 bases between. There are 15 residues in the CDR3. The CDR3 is CASSLGFRGNTEAFF. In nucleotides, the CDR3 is TGTGCCAGCAGCTTAGGGTTTCGGGGGAACACTGAAGCTTTCTTT.